The 10 T cell receptor beta chains in this list originate from one sample, sequenced in a study of OX40 agonist ivuxolimab in advanced cancers. The assay was immunoSEQ multiplex PCR, and TCRdb's table has in-frame clones only and misses some. Here the sample spans around 80,000 clones, 80% to 95% being singletons. Sequencing was performed on CD4+ or CD8+ T cells sorted from blood, taken in a trial of the OX40 agonist ivuxolimab. The receptors were sampled from an adult with an advanced solid tumor such as melanoma, head and neck, liver or kidney cancer.

V usage is TRBV18 and J usage is TRBJ1-4; no clear D gene. V was trimmed by 1 base and J by 8 bases, leaving 8 bases between them. The CDR3 spans 13 residues. CDR1 and CDR2 from the germline V gene are KGHSH and LQKENI. CDR3 bases: TGTGCCAGCTCACCACAACCAGCGGAAAAACTGTTTTTT. This sequence encodes CASSPQPAEKLFF.

The genes are TRBV4-1 and TRBJ2-1, with 9 bases aligning to TRBD2. V lost 2 bases, J lost 8 bases, and 4 bases stayed unmatched. CDR1 is MGHRA and CDR2 is YSYEKL in the germline V gene. This CDR3 has 14 amino acids. The CDR3 spells CASSQPGLAYEQFF. The DNA for the CDR3 is TGCGCCAGCAGCCAACCGGGACTAGCCTATGAGCAGTTCTTC.

V is TRBV29-1 and J is TRBJ2-3; 8 bases match TRBD2. Germline loops: CDR1 SQVTM, CDR2 ANQGSEA. The CDR3 has 14 residues. The J segment lost 2 bases and the V segment lost 3 bases, leaving 4 bases of the junction unmatched. The CDR3 nucleotides read TGCAGCGTTGAGCTCGGGAGGGCCACAGATACGCAGTATTTT. It is translated as CSVELGRATDTQYF.

The chain carries TRBV6-6 and TRBJ2-7; tentatively, D is TRBD2 (5 bases). The V and J ends lost 7 bases and 1 base respectively, with 14 bases between them. This CDR3 is built from 14 residues. CDR1 and CDR2 from the germline V gene are MNHNY and SVGAGI (reference sequence). The CDR3 spells CASTPRRVSYEQYF. The CDR3 DNA follows: TGTGCCAGCACCCCCAGGCGGGTATCCTACGAGCAGTACTTC.

The chain joins TRBV12-5 to TRBJ2-4; D possibly corresponds to TRBD2 (6 bases). The CDR3 totals 16 residues. Trimming took 1 base from V and 2 from J, leaving 12 bases between them. Germline CDR1 and CDR2: LGHNT and FRNRAP. CDR3 nucleotides: TGTGCTAGTGGTTTGGGGCCGGGAGTGCCCAAAAACATTCAGTACTTC. As protein: CASGLGPGVPKNIQYF.

This clone was seen only a few times. This chain joins TRBV2 and TRBJ1-4, with D unresolved. V dropped 2 bases and J dropped 7 bases, with 5 bases sitting between them. The CDR3 has 12 residues. The germline CDR1 and CDR2 sequences are SNHLY and FYNNEI. This CDR3 is CASSELGEKLFF. The CDR3 DNA sequence: TGTGCCAGCAGTGAATTAGGTGAAAAACTGTTTTTT. Variable domain in full (rest from reference TRBV2 and TRBJ1-4): EPEVTQTPSHQVTQMGQEVILRCVPISNHLYFYWYRQILGQKVEFLVSFYNNEISEKSEIFDDQFSVERPDGSNFTLKIRSTKLEDSAMYFCASSELGEKLFFGSGTQLSVL.

J is TRBJ2-1 and V is TRBV11-2; TRBD2 aligns across 8 bases. CDR1 is SGHAT and CDR2 is FQNNGV in the germline V gene. After removal of 4 bases from V and 3 bases from J, the junction contained 14 bases not matched to a gene. This CDR3 has 18 residues. CDR3 DNA sequence: TGTGCCAGCAGCTCGATAGGGGCCCGGGGGGGAGTCTACAATGAGCAGTTCTTC. Translating it yields CASSSIGARGGVYNEQFF.

V and J are TRBV30 and TRBJ2-7; D is undetermined. Trimming removed 3 bases from V and 1 base from J, with 7 bases in between. Germline loops: CDR1 GTSNPN, CDR2 SVGIG (reference sequence). The CDR3 is 12 amino acids. This CDR3 is CAWRVGSYEQYF. As DNA, the CDR3 is TGTGCCTGGAGGGTCGGTTCCTACGAGCAGTACTTC.

The chain is built from TRBV9 and TRBJ2-5; D is perhaps TRBD1 (5 bases). The CDR3 has 15 amino acids. Germline V gene lookup returns CDR1 SGDLS and CDR2 YYNGEE. The germline V and J ends were trimmed by 2 bases and 5 bases, with 16 bases remaining between them. CDR3 nucleotide sequence: TGTGCCAGCAGCGTCCGGACAAGCCCAAGGGAGACCCAGTACTTC. Amino acids: CASSVRTSPRETQYF.

The CDR3 here is CASSDPANTDTQYF. The CDR3 bases are TGTGCCAGCAGTGACCCAGCTAACACAGATACGCAGTATTTT. This chain joins TRBV25-1 and TRBJ2-3; D call uncertain. This CDR3 has 14 amino acids. Between the trimmed V and J ends, which lost 3 bases and 2 bases, there was a span of 9 bases. Looked up from germline, CDR1 is MGHDK and CDR2 is SYGVNS.